One sample yielded the 20 T cell receptor beta chains listed below, sequenced in a study of beta chain features in type 1 diabetes. Antigens for these TCRs are unknown. Whole-study results and caveats: Significant though moderate, a shortening of TCRB CDR3s appeared in all four CD4+ subsets of Type 1 diabetes patients.

The investigators reverse transcribed all of the isolated RNA, so they sequenced expressed TCRB transcripts. Here immunoSEQ multiplex PCR was the method, and the copy in TCRdb shows in-frame clones only, minus some. The sample yields about 70,000 clones, roughly half seen once. Material for sequencing was central memory CD4+ T cells from blood. These receptor sequences come from a young man with type 1 diabetes.

This clone was recorded only once. This sequence joins TRBV7-9 and TRBJ2-7; D ambiguous. Between the trimmed V and J ends, which lost 5 bases and 1 base, there was a span of 3 bases. Germline V CDR1 and CDR2: SEHNR, FQNEAQ (reference sequence). This CDR3 has 11 amino acids. The CDR3 spells CASSLSYEQYF. DNA for the CDR3: TGTGCCAGCAGCCTTTCCTACGAGCAGTACTTC.

The gene calls are TRBV18 and TRBJ1-4; D not resolved. The CDR3 is 16 residues long. Germline V gives CDR1 KGHSH, CDR2 LQKENI. Trimming stripped 8 bases from V and 0 bases from J, with 16 bases between. The CDR3 DNA follows: TGTGCCAGCCACGCCCCGGGTCGTTCAACTAATGAAAAACTGTTTTTT. It translates to CASHAPGRSTNEKLFF.

This clone was detected a few times. The rearrangement uses TRBV11-3 and TRBJ2-5; D not certain. Germline V gives CDR1 SGHNT, CDR2 YENEEA. V was cut by 1 base and J by 9 bases, with 21 bases left in between. The CDR3 runs to 16 residues. DNA of the CDR3: TGTGCCAGCAGCTTAGGAGGCATGGCGGCCGCAGTGCCCCAGTACTTC. Its protein is CASSLGGMAAAVPQYF.

The chain recombines TRBV6-1 with TRBJ2-3; TRBD2 is a possible D gene (5 bases). The germline CDR1 and CDR2 sequences are MNHNS and SASEGT. The CDR3 spans 12 residues. The V and J ends lost 6 bases and 6 bases respectively, with 10 bases between them. The CDR3 DNA follows: TGTGCCAGCAGAGCCGGGGTGGATACGCAGTATTTT. It specifies CASRAGVDTQYF.

This clone was seen a few times. The chain links TRBV7-8 to TRBJ2-7; unclear D gene. Germline V CDR1 and CDR2: SGHVS, FQNEAQ. V dropped 6 bases and J dropped 2 bases, with 8 bases sitting between them. The CDR3 totals 12 residues. Here the CDR3 reads CASSDSPYEQYF. For the CDR3, the DNA is TGTGCCAGCAGTGACTCCCCCTACGAGCAGTACTTC.

This clone was seen more than once but under ten times. This chain uses TRBV4-1 with TRBJ2-5, with D possibly being TRBD1 (5 bases). The CDR3 contains 20 residues. Germline V gene data show CDR1 as MGHRA and CDR2 as YSYEKL. The V gene lost 0 bases and the J gene lost 5 bases, with 28 bases spanning the gap. For the CDR3, the DNA is TGCGCCAGCAGCCAAGATCCGCCCGGAGTAGGGGCCCCAAGTGGGGAGACCCAGTACTTC. Protein product: CASSQDPPGVGAPSGETQYF.

The CDR3 loop is CATSRDGTGGAGNEQFF. CDR3 nucleotides: TGTGCCACCAGCAGAGACGGGACAGGGGGCGCGGGAAATGAGCAGTTCTTC. V and J are TRBV15 and TRBJ2-1; 12 bases fit TRBD1. This CDR3 has 17 residues. CDR1 and CDR2 (germline): LNHNV, YYDKDF (reference sequence). V trimming: 0 bases; J trimming: 7 bases; junction bases outside the gene matches: 7.

This clone was found a few times. The V gene is TRBV14, the J gene TRBJ1-2; possible D gene TRBD1, 6 bases. V lost 1 base and J lost 5, with 11 bases in between. The germline V gene encodes CDR1 SGHDN and CDR2 FVKESK. The CDR3 spans 14 residues. CDR3 coding DNA: TGTGCCAGCAGCCAAGGTCAGGGGCGTTATGGCTACACCTTC. Residues: CASSQGQGRYGYTF.

The rearrangement links TRBV29-1 to TRBJ1-1; D is uncertain. CDR1 SQVTM and CDR2 ANQGSEA come from the germline V gene. Trimming took 3 bases from V and 1 from J, leaving 6 bases between them. The CDR3 totals 12 residues. The CDR3 DNA sequence: TGCAGCGTTGACTACAGGAACACTGAAGCTTTCTTT. It codes for CSVDYRNTEAFF.

This chain joins TRBV6-1 and TRBJ2-5; TRBD2 matches at 11 bases. In germline, CDR1 is MNHNS, CDR2 SASEGT. The CDR3 extends over 15 amino acids. CDR3 bases: TGTGCTGGGGGGGCTAGCGGGAGGTTTATGGAGACCCAGTACTTC. Amino acid sequence: CAGGASGRFMETQYF.

This chain connects TRBV18 to TRBJ1-1; TRBD1 might be the D (5 bases). Looked up from germline, CDR1 is KGHSH and CDR2 is LQKENI. The CDR3 length is 13 residues. Trimming took 6 bases from V and 2 from J, leaving 10 bases between them. The CDR3 spells CASSSGVNTEAFF. In DNA, the CDR3 is TGTGCCAGCTCGTCGGGGGTAAACACTGAAGCTTTCTTT. Looking up the rest from reference TRBV18 and TRBJ1-1 gives the full variable domain: NAGVMQNPRHLVRRRGQEARLRCSPMKGHSHVYWYRQLPEEGLKFMVYLQKENIIDESGMPKERFSAEFPKEGPSILRIQQVVRGDSAAYFCASSSGVNTEAFFGQGTRLTVV.

The chain links TRBV2 to TRBJ1-2; a weak D match, TRBD1 (6 bases). The germline V gene encodes CDR1 SNHLY and CDR2 FYNNEI. The CDR3 has 11 residues. Trimming left V 6 bases short and J 8 bases short, with 10 bases between. CDR3 amino acids: CASRAQGGYTF. The CDR3 DNA reads TGTGCCAGCAGGGCACAGGGCGGCTACACCTTC.

Only a few counts were recorded for this clone. The rearrangement joins TRBV5-1 to TRBJ1-5; D is perhaps TRBD1 (6 bases). The CDR3 sequence is 15 residues long. Trimming shortened V by 1 base and J by 2 bases, and 10 bases separated the two germline ends. Germline assignment: CDR1 SGHRS and CDR2 YFSETQ. The DNA of the CDR3 is TGCGCCAGCAGCTTGACAGGGATGGGCAATCAGCCCCAGCATTTT. Protein product: CASSLTGMGNQPQHF. Variable domain in full (rest from reference TRBV5-1 and TRBJ1-5): KAGVTQTPRYLIKTRGQQVTLSCSPISGHRSVSWYQQTPGQGLQFLFEYFSETQRNKGNFPGRFSGRQFSNSRSEMNVSTLELGDSALYLCASSLTGMGNQPQHFGDGTRLSIL.

V gene TRBV7-2 combines with J gene TRBJ1-5; no clear D. Trimming took 5 bases from V and 1 from J, leaving 6 bases between them. Germline CDR1 SGHTA, CDR2 FQGNSA. This CDR3 has 13 residues. The CDR3 here is CASSPQSNQPQHF. The CDR3 nucleotides read TGTGCCAGCAGCCCACAGAGCAATCAGCCCCAGCATTTT.

The chain combines TRBV7-9 with TRBJ2-7; 9 bases match TRBD2. The CDR3 runs 17 residues. Trimming at V came to 5 bases and at J to 3 bases, leaving 14 bases not matched to a gene. Germline CDR1 reads SEHNR; CDR2 reads FQNEAQ (reference sequence). The chain's CDR3 is CASSPQTSGLRGYEQYF. The CDR3 DNA is TGTGCCAGCAGCCCCCAGACTAGCGGTTTAAGAGGCTACGAGCAGTACTTC.

This clone was found a few times. This chain joins TRBV6-5 and TRBJ1-1; D is possibly TRBD1 (5 bases). The CDR3 is 14 residues long. The V gene lost 4 bases and the J gene lost 5 bases, with 14 bases spanning the gap. Germline-derived CDR1 and CDR2 are MNHEY and SVGAGI. The CDR3 spells CASSSLGGGTEAFF. CDR3 bases: TGTGCCAGCAGTTCGCTGGGGGGAGGAACTGAAGCTTTCTTT.

The gene calls are TRBV4-2 and TRBJ2-3; 12 bases map to TRBD2. V shed 2 bases, J shed 1 base, and the junction held 1 base outside the gene matches. This CDR3 has 16 residues. In germline, CDR1 is LGHNA, CDR2 YNFKEQ. CDR3 in amino acids: CASSQLAGGGTDTQYF. CDR3 in DNA: TGTGCCAGCAGCCAACTAGCGGGGGGGGGCACAGATACGCAGTATTTT.

This clone showed up just a few times. The V and J genes are TRBV6-1 and TRBJ1-1; 12 bases line up with TRBD1. V shed 7 bases and J 5 bases; nucleotides not matched to a gene: 8. The CDR3 is made up of 15 amino acids. Germline-derived CDR1 and CDR2 are MNHNS and SASEGT. The CDR3 sequence: CASTGTGGAITEAFF. The CDR3 DNA sequence: TGTGCCAGCACTGGGACAGGGGGCGCGATTACTGAAGCTTTCTTT.

The rearrangement joins TRBV19 to TRBJ2-2, with 8 bases identical to TRBD1. Trimming at V came to 5 bases and at J to 2 bases, leaving 4 bases not matched to a gene. The CDR3 has 15 residues. Germline V gene lookup returns CDR1 LNHDA and CDR2 SQIVND (reference sequence). CDR3 nucleotide sequence: TGTGCCAGTAGTGACAGGGGAACTAACACCGGGGAGCTGTTTTTT. Translation: CASSDRGTNTGELFF.

This clone has only a few counts. This chain uses TRBV2 with TRBJ1-1; TRBD1 might be the D (6 bases). Trimming shortened V by 5 bases and J by 4 bases, and 11 bases separated the two germline ends. The CDR3 loop spans 13 amino acids. CDR1 is SNHLY and CDR2 is FYNNEI in the germline V gene. The CDR3 DNA reads TGTGCCAGCAGTACACAGGGTACCACTGAAGCTTTCTTT. This encodes CASSTQGTTEAFF.